A single sample gave rise to the 28 T cell receptor beta chains below, sequenced in a study of blood T cells in healthy people across ages. For the second PCR, which ran for about 7 to 11 cycles, a sample-barcoded 5' primer and a J-beta primer mix were used. TCRdb fed the 5' RACE reads into MiXCR, producing one record per CDR3 protein. The table shows hundreds of thousands of distinct CDR3 sequences, with 36% occurring only once. Input material: blood. The receptors originated from a man aged 18-30 years in good health.

This CDR3 reads CSARLQGALTEAFF. CDR3 bases: TGCAGTGCTAGACTACAGGGGGCGCTGACTGAAGCTTTCTTT. V is TRBV20-1 and J is TRBJ1-1, with 9 bases fitting TRBD1. Germline V lookup: CDR1 DFQATT, CDR2 SNEGSKA (reference sequence). This CDR3 contains 14 residues. J was trimmed by 5 bases and V by 2 bases; bases with no gene match: 6.

The V call is TRBV7-2, the J call TRBJ2-5; no reliable D call. Trimming removed 1 base at V and 5 bases at J, with 11 bases between. Germline V gene sequence: CDR1 SGHTA, CDR2 FQGNSA. The CDR3 runs to 14 residues. CDR3 sequence: CASSLVTGDETQYF. The CDR3 nucleotides read TGTGCCAGCAGCTTAGTAACTGGGGATGAGACCCAGTACTTC.

The chain joins TRBV27 to TRBJ1-2; maybe TRBD1 (5 bases). Trimming removed 7 bases at V and 9 bases at J, with 18 bases between. The CDR3 spans 13 residues. Germline values: CDR1 MNHEY, CDR2 SMNVEV (reference sequence). CDR3 nucleotide sequence: TGTGCCAGCAAACCGACGGGACTAAGAAGCTACACCTTC. It encodes CASKPTGLRSYTF.

This clonotype appeared once. V gene TRBV4-1 combines with J gene TRBJ2-3, with TRBD1 identical over 8 bases. The CDR3 spans 17 residues. V lost 2 bases, J lost 2 bases, and 9 bases stayed unmatched. Germline V gene data show CDR1 as MGHRA and CDR2 as YSYEKL. The chain's CDR3 is CASSQYLGDRSTDTQYF. DNA of the CDR3: TGCGCCAGCAGCCAATACCTGGGGGACAGGTCCACAGATACGCAGTATTTT.

This clonotype was seen a few times. CDR3 sequence reads: CASSLAENNEQYF. CDR3 bases: TGTGCCAGCAGCCTAGCGGAAAACAATGAGCAGTACTTC. The rearrangement links TRBV7-3 to TRBJ2-5; 7 nucleotides align to TRBD2. Looked up from germline, CDR1 is SGHTA and CDR2 is FQGTGA. V trimming: 5 bases; J trimming: 11 bases; junction bases outside the gene matches: 11. This CDR3 is 13 amino acids long.

Remarks on this clonotype: This may arise from a read error, as a much more abundant clone is one base away. This sequence joins TRBV12-3 or TRBV12-4 and TRBJ2-3, with 9 positions matching TRBD1. The CDR3 totals 15 residues. V lost 6 bases to trimming and J lost 3 bases; unmatched junction nucleotides: 7. The CDR3 reads CASSRDRVLTDTQYF. The CDR3 DNA is TGTGCCAGCAGCCGGGACAGGGTGCTGACAGATACGCAGTATTTT.

This clonotype was counted ten times or more. This chain connects TRBV6-2 or TRBV6-3 to TRBJ2-7; the D gene could be TRBD1 or TRBD2 (6 bases each). V lost 2 bases, J lost 2 bases, and 10 bases lay in between. The germline V gene has CDR1 MNHEY and CDR2 SVGEGT. The CDR3 is 14 amino acids. CDR3 DNA: TGTGCCAGCAGTTACCTGGGGGGCCCCTACGAGCAGTACTTC. Translation: CASSYLGGPYEQYF.

This clonotype has just a few counts. The chain couples TRBV2 to TRBJ2-5; D is uncertain. Trimming pared 4 bases from V and 3 bases from J, leaving 9 bases between. The length of the CDR3 is 13 residues. From germline, CDR1 is SNHLY and CDR2 FYNNEI. The CDR3 loop reads CASSGGVKETQYF. CDR3 nucleotides: TGTGCCAGCAGTGGAGGCGTAAAAGAGACCCAGTACTTC.

On this clonotype: One end of the junction fails to match germline, which may point to a read error. This sequence joins TRBV9 and TRBJ2-1, with 8 bases fitting TRBD2. This CDR3 spans 19 amino acids. Germline CDR1 and CDR2: SGDLS and YYNGEE. The CDR3 DNA sequence: TGTGCCAGCAGTGTAGGTTGGGAGAGGGCTAGCGGGCTTCTTAGGGAGCAGTTCTTC. Translating gives CASSVGWERASGLLREQFF.

This sequence joins TRBV7-9 and TRBJ2-3; D may correspond to TRBD1 or TRBD2 (5 bases each). The germline V gene encodes CDR1 SEHNR and CDR2 FQNEAQ (reference sequence). The CDR3 spans 15 residues. Trimming took 4 bases from V and 2 from J, leaving 13 bases between them. CDR3 amino acids: CASSSREGFTDTQYF. The CDR3 nucleotides read TGTGCCAGCAGCTCCAGAGAGGGGTTCACAGATACGCAGTATTTT. The whole variable domain, remainder taken from reference TRBV7-9 and TRBJ2-3, is DTGVSQNPRHKITKRGQNVTFRCDPISEHNRLYWYRQTLGQGPEFLTYFQNEAQLEKSRLLSDRFSAERPKGSFSTLEIQRTEQGDSAMYLCASSSREGFTDTQYFGPGTRLTVL.

The chain carries TRBV11-2 and TRBJ2-7; 11 bases agree with TRBD2. This CDR3 comprises 18 residues. Unmatched junction bases numbered 12, after V lost 3 bases and J lost 2 bases. In germline, CDR1 is SGHAT, CDR2 FQNNGV. CDR3 amino acids: CASSFGASGGPAPYEQYF. CDR3 nucleotides: TGTGCCAGCAGCTTTGGGGCTAGCGGGGGGCCCGCACCCTACGAGCAGTACTTC.

The CDR3 spells CSQGGDEQYF. CDR3 nucleotides: TGCAGTCAGGGGGGAGATGAGCAGTACTTC. The rearrangement links TRBV29-1 to TRBJ2-5; weak D call: TRBD1 (7 bases). Germline lookup yields CDR1 SQVTM and CDR2 ANQGSEA. There are 10 residues in the CDR3.

The chain links TRBV20-1 to TRBJ2-3; TRBD2 matches at 13 bases. The CDR3 runs to 16 residues. The germline gives CDR1 DFQATT, CDR2 SNEGSKA (reference sequence). V was clipped by 3 bases and J by 4 bases; unmatched bases: 7. The CDR3 bases are TGCAGTGCTAGTACGGGGACTAGCGGGGTTTCAGATACGCAGTATTTT. The encoded protein is CSASTGTSGVSDTQYF.

This clonotype was seen a few times. The rearrangement joins TRBV20-1 to TRBJ1-1; weak D call: TRBD1 (5 bases). Germline V gene sequence: CDR1 DFQATT, CDR2 SNEGSKA (reference sequence). The CDR3 is made up of 13 amino acids. Trimming removed 0 bases from V and 1 base from J, with 6 bases in between. The CDR3 coding sequence is TGCAGTGCTAGAGAAGGGGCGAACACTGAAGCTTTCTTT. Translating gives CSAREGANTEAFF.

The chain recombines TRBV20-1 with TRBJ1-2; 7 positions match TRBD1. The CDR3 runs to 13 residues. J gave up 6 bases and V 1 base, and 5 bases lay outside the gene matches. The germline gives CDR1 DFQATT, CDR2 SNEGSKA (reference sequence). CDR3 sequence reads: CSARGGTVNGYTF. In DNA form, the CDR3 reads TGCAGTGCTAGAGGTGGGACAGTCAATGGCTACACCTTC.

Worth noting for this clonotype: With a much larger clone just one base away, this may be a read error. The conserved final phenylalanine or tryptophan is absent from the CDR3, which likely points to a read error. The chain employs TRBV7-8 and TRBJ2-5; 8 bases agree with TRBD2. Germline CDR1 SGHVS, CDR2 FQNEAQ. The CDR3 has 15 residues. After removal of 4 bases from V and 4 bases from J, the junction contained 8 bases not matched to a gene. The chain's CDR3 is CASSSSGLGSETQYS. The CDR3 DNA follows: TGTGCCAGCAGCTCATCGGGACTAGGGTCAGAGACCCAGTACTCC.

The gene calls are TRBV9 and TRBJ2-7, with a possible D match to TRBD1 (5 bases). The CDR3 spans 14 residues. Trimming took 4 bases from V and 7 from J, leaving 18 bases between them. In germline, CDR1 is SGDLS, CDR2 YYNGEE. The CDR3 DNA is TGTGCCAGCAGCTTCTCAGGGTTTAACAATGAGCAGTACTTC. Its protein product is CASSFSGFNNEQYF.

A remark on this clonotype: At one boundary the junction diverges from the germline segment, which might be a read error. This chain uses TRBV20-1 with TRBJ1-1, with TRBD1 as a possible D gene (5 bases). CDR3 size: 13 residues. CDR1 and CDR2 from the germline V gene are DFQATT and SNEGSKA (reference sequence). As DNA, the CDR3 is TGCAGTGCTCGAGACTGGACGGGGACGAAAGCTTTCTTT. It codes for CSARDWTGTKAFF.

The sample holds many counts of this clonotype. This chain joins TRBV20-1 and TRBJ2-4, with D perhaps matching TRBD1 (6 bases). The CDR3 contains 15 residues. V lost 1 base, J lost 0 bases, and 10 bases lay in between. Germline V gene data show CDR1 as DFQATT and CDR2 as SNEGSKA (reference sequence). DNA of the CDR3: TGCAGTGCTAGAGGGGGACACATAGCCAAAAACATTCAGTACTTC. Protein product: CSARGGHIAKNIQYF.

This clonotype has ten or more counts. The chain joins TRBV12-3 or TRBV12-4 to TRBJ1-2, with 7 positions matching TRBD1. J gave up 2 bases and V 3 bases, and 6 bases lay outside the gene matches. CDR3 size: 15 residues. This CDR3 is CASSFGRGANYGYTF. The CDR3 DNA reads TGTGCCAGCAGTTTTGGCAGGGGGGCGAACTATGGCTACACCTTC.

As concerns this clonotype: Compared with germline, one end of the junction differs, possibly owing to a read error. The J gene is TRBJ2-3, the V gene TRBV28, with D hard to call. CDR1 is MDHEN and CDR2 is SYDVKM in the germline V gene. This CDR3 spans 12 amino acids. In DNA form, the CDR3 reads TGTGTCAGCAGTTTAGCCCCCGATAGGCAGTATTTT. It translates to CVSSLAPDRQYF.

The chain couples TRBV7-2 to TRBJ1-4; no clear D. The CDR3 is 15 amino acids. Trimming pared 2 bases from V and 2 bases from J, leaving 9 bases between. Germline V CDR1 and CDR2: SGHTA, FQGNSA. CDR3 nucleotides: TGTGCCAGCAGCTTAATACAGAGTACTAATGAAAAACTGTTTTTT. This gives the protein CASSLIQSTNEKLFF.

For this clonotype: Compared with germline, one end of the junction differs, possibly owing to a read error. The chain combines TRBV6-5 with TRBJ1-2, with 8 bases that match TRBD1. This CDR3 comprises 14 residues. Germline values: CDR1 MNHEY, CDR2 SVGAGI. The CDR3 DNA reads TGTGCCAGCAGTTACTTTGACAGGGGAGGTGGCGACACCTTC. This translates into CASSYFDRGGGDTF.

This clonotype appeared a few times. This sequence joins TRBV12-3 or TRBV12-4 and TRBJ2-7; 9 bases are shared with TRBD2. Judging by the DNA end, TRBJ2-5 fits better; the J call may be wrong. The CDR3 sequence is 15 residues long. CDR3 nucleotides: TGTGCCAGCAGTTTCCGACTAGCGGCCACGGGGACCCAGTACTTC. This gives the protein CASSFRLAATGTQYF.

The chain combines TRBV12-5 with TRBJ2-2; D gene unclear. The CDR3 length is 16 residues. Trimming cost V 3 bases and J 5 bases, with 16 bases left between them. Germline lookup yields CDR1 LGHNT and CDR2 FRNRAP. The CDR3, as DNA: TGTGCTAGTGGTTTCTTCTGGCAGGAAAGAACCGGGGAGCTGTTTTTT. It translates to CASGFFWQERTGELFF.

This clonotype was recorded a few times. This chain links TRBV10-3 with TRBJ2-1; D might be TRBD2 (5 bases). The germline gives CDR1 ENHRY, CDR2 SYGVKD. The CDR3 totals 15 residues. Trimming pared 0 bases from V and 8 bases from J, leaving 14 bases between. The CDR3 loop is CAISESAEGSDEQFF. CDR3 DNA sequence: TGTGCCATCAGTGAGTCCGCTGAGGGTTCCGATGAGCAGTTCTTC.

This chain links TRBV7-2 with TRBJ1-1; D is possibly TRBD1 (6 bases). V lost 4 bases and J lost 1, with 10 bases in between. The CDR3 covers 14 residues. Germline-derived CDR1 and CDR2 are SGHTA and FQGNSA. CDR3: CASSYRVGNTEAFF. The CDR3 nucleotides are TGTGCCAGCAGCTACAGGGTCGGGAACACTGAAGCTTTCTTT.

This clonotype showed up just once. This chain connects TRBV7-3 to TRBJ1-1, with a weak D call TRBD1 (6 bases). The germline CDR1 and CDR2 sequences are SGHTA and FQGTGA. The V gene lost 3 bases and the J gene lost 0 bases, with 14 bases spanning the gap. The CDR3 is 16 amino acids. Here the CDR3 reads CASSLSAGVMNTEAFF. CDR3 sequence (DNA): TGTGCCAGCAGCTTGTCGGCAGGGGTTATGAACACTGAAGCTTTCTTT.